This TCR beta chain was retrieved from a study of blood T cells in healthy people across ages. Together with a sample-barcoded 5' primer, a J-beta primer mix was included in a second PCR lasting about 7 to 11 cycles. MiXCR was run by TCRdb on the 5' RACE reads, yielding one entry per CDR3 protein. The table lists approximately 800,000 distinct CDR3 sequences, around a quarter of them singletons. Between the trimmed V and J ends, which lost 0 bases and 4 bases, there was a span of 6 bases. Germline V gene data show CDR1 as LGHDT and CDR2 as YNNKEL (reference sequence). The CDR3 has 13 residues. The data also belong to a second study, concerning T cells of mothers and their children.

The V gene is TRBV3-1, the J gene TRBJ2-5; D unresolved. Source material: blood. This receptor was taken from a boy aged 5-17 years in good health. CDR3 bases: TGTGCCAGCAGCCAAGATCAGACAGAGACCCAGTACTTC. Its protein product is CASSQDQTETQYF.